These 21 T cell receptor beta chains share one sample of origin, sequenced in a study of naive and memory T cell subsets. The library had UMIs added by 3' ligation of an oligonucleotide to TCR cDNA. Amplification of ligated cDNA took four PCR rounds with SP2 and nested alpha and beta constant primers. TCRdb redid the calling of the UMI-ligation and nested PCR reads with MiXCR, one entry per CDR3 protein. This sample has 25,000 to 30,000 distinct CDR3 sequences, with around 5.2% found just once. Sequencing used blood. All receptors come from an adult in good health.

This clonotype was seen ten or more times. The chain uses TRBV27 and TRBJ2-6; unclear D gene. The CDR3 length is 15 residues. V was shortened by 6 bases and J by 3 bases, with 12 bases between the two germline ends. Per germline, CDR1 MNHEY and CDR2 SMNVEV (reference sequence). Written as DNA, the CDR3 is TGTGCCAGCAGCTCCCCTCGAGTTGGGGCCAACGTCCTGACTTTC. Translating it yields CASSSPRVGANVLTF.

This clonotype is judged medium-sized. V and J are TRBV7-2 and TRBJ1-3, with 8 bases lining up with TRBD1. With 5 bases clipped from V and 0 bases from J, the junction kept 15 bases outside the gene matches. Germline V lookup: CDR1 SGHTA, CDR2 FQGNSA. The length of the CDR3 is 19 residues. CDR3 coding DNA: TGTGCCAGCAGCCCACTCAATTGGGAAACAGGGGGCTCTGGAAACACCATATATTTT. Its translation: CASSPLNWETGGSGNTIYF.

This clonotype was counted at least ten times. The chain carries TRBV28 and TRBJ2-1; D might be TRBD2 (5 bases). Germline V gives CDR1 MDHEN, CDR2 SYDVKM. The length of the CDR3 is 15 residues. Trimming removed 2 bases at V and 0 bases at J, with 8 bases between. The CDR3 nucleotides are TGTGCCAGCAGTTTACCGGGAAGCTCCTACAATGAGCAGTTCTTC. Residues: CASSLPGSSYNEQFF. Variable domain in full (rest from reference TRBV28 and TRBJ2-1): DVKVTQSSRYLVKRTGEKVFLECVQDMDHENMFWYRQDPGLGLRLIYFSYDVKMKEKGDIPEGYSVSREKKERFSLILESASTNQTSMYLCASSLPGSSYNEQFFGPGTRLTVL.

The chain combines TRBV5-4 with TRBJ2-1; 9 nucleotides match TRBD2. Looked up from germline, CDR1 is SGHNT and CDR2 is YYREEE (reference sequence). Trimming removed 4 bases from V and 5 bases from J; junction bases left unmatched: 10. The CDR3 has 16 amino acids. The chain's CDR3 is CASSRFSGRGNNEQFF. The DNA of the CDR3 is TGTGCCAGCAGCCGATTTAGCGGGAGAGGAAACAATGAGCAGTTCTTC.

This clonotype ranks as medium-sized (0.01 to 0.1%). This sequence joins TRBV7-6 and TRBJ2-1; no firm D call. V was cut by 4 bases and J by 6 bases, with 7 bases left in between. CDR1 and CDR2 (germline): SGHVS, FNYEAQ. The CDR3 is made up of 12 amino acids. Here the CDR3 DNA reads TGTGCCAGCAGCTACCGAAGCAATGAGCAGTTCTTC. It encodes CASSYRSNEQFF.

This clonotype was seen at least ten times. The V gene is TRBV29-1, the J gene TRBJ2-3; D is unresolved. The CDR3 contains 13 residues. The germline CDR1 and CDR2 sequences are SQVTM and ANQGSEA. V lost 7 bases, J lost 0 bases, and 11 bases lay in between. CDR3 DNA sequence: TGCAGCGCCGGGCGGCAGAGCACAGATACGCAGTATTTT. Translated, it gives CSAGRQSTDTQYF.

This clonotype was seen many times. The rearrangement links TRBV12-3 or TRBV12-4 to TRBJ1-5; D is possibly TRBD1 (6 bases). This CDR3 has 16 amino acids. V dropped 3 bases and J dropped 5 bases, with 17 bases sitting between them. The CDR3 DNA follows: TGTGCCAGCAGTTTCGATCGTAGGGGGACCTATCAGCCCCAGCATTTT. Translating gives CASSFDRRGTYQPQHF.

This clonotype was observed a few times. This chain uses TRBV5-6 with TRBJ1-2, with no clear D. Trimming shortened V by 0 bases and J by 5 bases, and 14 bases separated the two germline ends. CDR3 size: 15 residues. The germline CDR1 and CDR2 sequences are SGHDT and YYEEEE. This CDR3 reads CASSLGPTPIYGYTF. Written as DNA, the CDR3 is TGTGCCAGCAGCTTGGGGCCAACCCCCATTTATGGCTACACCTTC.

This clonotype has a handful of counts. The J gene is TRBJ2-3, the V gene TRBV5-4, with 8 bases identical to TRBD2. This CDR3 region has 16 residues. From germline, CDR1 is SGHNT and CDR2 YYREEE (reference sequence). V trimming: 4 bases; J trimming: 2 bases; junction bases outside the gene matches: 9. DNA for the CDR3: TGTGCCAGCAGCCTTTCTGCGGGAGGATACACAGATACGCAGTATTTT. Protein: CASSLSAGGYTDTQYF.

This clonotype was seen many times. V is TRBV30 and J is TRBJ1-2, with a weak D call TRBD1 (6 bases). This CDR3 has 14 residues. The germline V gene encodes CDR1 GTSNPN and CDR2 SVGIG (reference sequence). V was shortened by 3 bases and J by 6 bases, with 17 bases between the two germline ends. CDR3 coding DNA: TGTGCCTGGAGCCCAGCCCGGGGGCTTGATGGCTACACCTTC. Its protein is CAWSPARGLDGYTF. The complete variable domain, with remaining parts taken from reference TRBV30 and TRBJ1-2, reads SQTIHQWPATLVQPVGSPLSLECTVEGTSNPNLYWYRQAAGRGLQLLFYSVGIGQISSEVPQNLSASRPQDRQFILSSKKLLLSDSGFYLCAWSPARGLDGYTFGSGTRLTVV.

The CDR3 DNA reads as TGTGCCAGCAGCTGGAGGAGCGGGGAGCTGTTTTTT. Translation gives CASSWRSGELFF. The chain carries TRBV14 and TRBJ2-2; D possibly corresponds to TRBD2 (5 bases). Trimming shortened V by 5 bases and J by 7 bases, and 8 bases separated the two germline ends. This CDR3 has 12 residues. The germline CDR1 and CDR2 sequences are SGHDN and FVKESK.

The CDR3 is CASSRNTGELFF. The CDR3 DNA reads as TGTGCCAGCTCACGGAACACCGGGGAGCTGTTTTTT. The chain couples TRBV18 to TRBJ2-2; D gene unclear. The CDR3 has 12 amino acids. Trimming left V 4 bases short and J 1 base short, with 1 base between. Germline V gives CDR1 KGHSH, CDR2 LQKENI.

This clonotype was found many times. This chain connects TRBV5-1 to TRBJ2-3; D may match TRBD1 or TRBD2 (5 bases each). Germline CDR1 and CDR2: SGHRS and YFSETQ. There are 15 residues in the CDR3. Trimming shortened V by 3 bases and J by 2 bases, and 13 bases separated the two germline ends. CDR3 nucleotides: TGCGCCAGCAGCTACGGTTCGGGGCCCACAGATACGCAGTATTTT. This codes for CASSYGSGPTDTQYF.

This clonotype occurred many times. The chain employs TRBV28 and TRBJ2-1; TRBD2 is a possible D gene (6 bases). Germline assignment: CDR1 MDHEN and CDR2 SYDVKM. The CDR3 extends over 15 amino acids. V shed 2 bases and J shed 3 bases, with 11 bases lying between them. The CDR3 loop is CASSLGGRVYNEQFF. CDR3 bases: TGTGCCAGCAGTTTAGGGGGGAGAGTCTACAATGAGCAGTTCTTC.

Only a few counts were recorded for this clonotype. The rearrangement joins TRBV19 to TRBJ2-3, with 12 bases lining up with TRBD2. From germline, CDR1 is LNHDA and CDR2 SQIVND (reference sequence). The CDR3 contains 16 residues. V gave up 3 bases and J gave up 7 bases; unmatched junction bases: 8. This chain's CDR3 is CASSMRASGRANTQYF. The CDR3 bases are TGTGCCAGTAGTATGCGAGCTAGCGGGAGGGCGAATACGCAGTATTTT.

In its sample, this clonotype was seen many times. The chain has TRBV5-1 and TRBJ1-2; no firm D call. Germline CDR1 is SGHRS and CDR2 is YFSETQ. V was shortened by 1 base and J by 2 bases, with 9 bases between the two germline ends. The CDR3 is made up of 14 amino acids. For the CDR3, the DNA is TGCGCCAGCAGCTTGTCCGCAGAAAACTATGGCTACACCTTC. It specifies CASSLSAENYGYTF.

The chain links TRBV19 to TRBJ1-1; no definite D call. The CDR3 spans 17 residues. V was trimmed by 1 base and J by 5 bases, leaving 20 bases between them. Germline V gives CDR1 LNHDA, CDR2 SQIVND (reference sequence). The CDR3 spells CASSIAKRINLRTEAFF. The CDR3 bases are TGTGCCAGTAGTATAGCCAAGAGGATAAATCTTAGGACTGAAGCTTTCTTT. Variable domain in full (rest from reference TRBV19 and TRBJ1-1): DGGITQSPKYLFRKEGQNVTLSCEQNLNHDAMYWYRQDPGQGLRLIYYSQIVNDFQKGDIAEGYSVSREKKESFPLTVTSAQKNPTAFYLCASSIAKRINLRTEAFFGQGTRLTVV.

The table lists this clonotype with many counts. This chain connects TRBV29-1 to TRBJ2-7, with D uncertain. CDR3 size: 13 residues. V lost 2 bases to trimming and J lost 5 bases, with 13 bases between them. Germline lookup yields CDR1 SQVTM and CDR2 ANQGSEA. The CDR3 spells CSVESEGSHEQYF. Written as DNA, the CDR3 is TGCAGCGTTGAAAGTGAAGGGTCCCACGAGCAGTACTTC.

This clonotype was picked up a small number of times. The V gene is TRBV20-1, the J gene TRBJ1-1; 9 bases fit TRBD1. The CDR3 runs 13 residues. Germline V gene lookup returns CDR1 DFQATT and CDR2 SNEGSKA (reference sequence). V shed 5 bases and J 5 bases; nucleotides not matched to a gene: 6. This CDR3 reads CSAPGQGRTEAFF. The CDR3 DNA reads TGCAGTGCTCCTGGACAGGGGAGGACTGAAGCTTTCTTT.

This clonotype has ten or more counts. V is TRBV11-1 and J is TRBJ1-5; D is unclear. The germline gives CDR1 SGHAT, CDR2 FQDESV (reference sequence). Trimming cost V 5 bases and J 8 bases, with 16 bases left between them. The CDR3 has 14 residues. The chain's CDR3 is CASSPSPDWEPQHF. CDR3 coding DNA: TGTGCCAGCAGCCCGAGCCCTGACTGGGAGCCCCAGCATTTT.

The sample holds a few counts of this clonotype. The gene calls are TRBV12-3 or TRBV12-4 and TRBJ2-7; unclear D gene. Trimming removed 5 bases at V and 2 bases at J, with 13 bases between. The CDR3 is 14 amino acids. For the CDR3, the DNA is TGTGCCAGCAGTATACACGGCTTTACCTACGAGCAGTACTTC. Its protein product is CASSIHGFTYEQYF.